These 8 T cell receptor beta chains came from one sample sequenced in a study of beta chain features in type 1 diabetes. As every portion of the isolated RNA was reverse transcribed, the sequencing read expressed TCRB transcripts. Sequencing was performed with immunoSEQ multiplex PCR; in TCRdb, only in-frame clones are kept and a portion is missing. There are a few hundred thousand clones in the sample; approximately 14% occur only once, and more than 6.5% lies in the top ten. The specimen sequenced was central memory CD4+ T cells from blood. The receptors come from a man aged 30 to 45 in good health.

A remark on this clone: At the DNA level, this CDR3 is encoded by other sequences in the same sample as well. V is TRBV5-1 and J is TRBJ1-1, with D hard to call. The CDR3 covers 14 residues. Trimming took 0 bases from V and 2 from J, leaving 8 bases between them. In germline, CDR1 is SGHRS, CDR2 YFSETQ. The CDR3 here is CASSLATANTEAFF. Here the CDR3 DNA reads TGCGCCAGCAGCTTGGCTACAGCAAACACTGAAGCTTTCTTT.

The chain employs TRBV11-1 and TRBJ2-5, with D perhaps TRBD2 (6 bases). CDR3 size: 15 residues. Trimming took 3 bases from V and 7 from J, leaving 18 bases between them. The germline V gene has CDR1 SGHAT and CDR2 FQDESV (reference sequence). CDR3 amino acids: CASSLEGKGSGTQYF. In DNA form, the CDR3 reads TGTGCCAGCAGCTTGGAGGGAAAGGGGTCAGGGACCCAGTACTTC.

This clone has at least ten counts. Other nucleotide sequences in the sample specify the same CDR3. The rearrangement uses TRBV28 and TRBJ2-6, with D perhaps matching TRBD1 or TRBD2 (5 bases each). Per germline, CDR1 MDHEN and CDR2 SYDVKM. The CDR3 loop spans 16 amino acids. V was pared by 3 bases and J by 3 bases, with 12 bases between. The CDR3 bases are TGTGCCAGCAGTTTCCCTGGGGCGGGTGGGGCCAACGTCCTGACTTTC. This codes for CASSFPGAGGANVLTF. Full variable domain (rest looked up from reference TRBV28 and TRBJ2-6): DVKVTQSSRYLVKRTGEKVFLECVQDMDHENMFWYRQDPGLGLRLIYFSYDVKMKEKGDIPEGYSVSREKKERFSLILESASTNQTSMYLCASSFPGAGGANVLTFGAGSRLTVL.

This clone was seen a handful of times. This chain links TRBV9 with TRBJ1-2, with TRBD1 identical over 7 bases. The junction had 6 bases not matched to a gene; V was cut back by 3 bases and J by 4 bases. The CDR3 extends over 14 amino acids. The germline V gene encodes CDR1 SGDLS and CDR2 YYNGEE. CDR3 region: CASSETGHLYGYTF. Written as DNA, the CDR3 is TGTGCCAGCAGCGAGACAGGGCACCTCTATGGCTACACCTTC.

The chain couples TRBV28 to TRBJ2-3; D is unclear. The CDR3 totals 15 residues. Germline V gene data show CDR1 as MDHEN and CDR2 as SYDVKM. Trimming left V 3 bases short and J 1 base short, with 11 bases between. The CDR3 sequence is CASSLLVFGTDTQYF. As DNA, the CDR3 is TGTGCCAGCAGTTTGCTGGTCTTTGGCACAGATACGCAGTATTTT.

This chain joins TRBV6-5 and TRBJ1-1; 7 bases map to TRBD1. The CDR3 is made up of 14 amino acids. V lost 5 bases, J lost 0 bases, and 3 bases stayed unmatched. Germline V CDR1 and CDR2: MNHEY, SVGAGI. CDR3 sequence (DNA): TGTGCCAGCAGTGCCACAGGGGTGAACACTGAAGCTTTCTTT. It codes for CASSATGVNTEAFF.

CDR3 nucleotides: TGCAGCGTTGTGTCGGGCTCCCTGAATGAAGCTTTCTTT. As protein: CSVVSGSLNEAFF. The V gene is TRBV29-1, the J gene TRBJ1-1; the D is unclear. Trimming took 4 bases from V and 7 from J, leaving 16 bases between them. Germline V CDR1 and CDR2: SQVTM, ANQGSEA. There are 13 residues in the CDR3.

Notes on this clone: In the same sample, other DNA sequences code for this CDR3. This sequence joins TRBV19 and TRBJ2-1; D ambiguous. Germline V lookup: CDR1 LNHDA, CDR2 SQIVND (reference sequence). This CDR3 comprises 14 residues. The ends were cut back, 7 bases at V and 0 bases at J, with 10 bases in the middle. The CDR3 bases are TGTGCCAGTACTCCGGATAGCTCCTACAATGAGCAGTTCTTC. Translation: CASTPDSSYNEQFF.